One and the same sample provided the 9 T cell receptor beta chains below, sequenced in a study of technical replicates of blood from a few donors. The table came from immunoSEQ multiplex PCR; TCRdb's copy has only in-frame clones and leaves some out. This table holds about 100,000 clones, around 95% found once. Sequencing used T cells isolated from PBMCs. The receptors were sampled from a human donor in good health.

The chain links TRBV4-1 to TRBJ1-2; 7 bases match TRBD1. V dropped 1 base and J dropped 4; count of bases not matched to a gene: 6. The CDR3 runs 15 residues. Germline lookup yields CDR1 MGHRA and CDR2 YSYEKL. The CDR3 DNA follows: TGCGCCAGCAGCCAAGTATTAGGACAGGCCTATGGCTACACCTTC. Amino acids: CASSQVLGQAYGYTF.

The V gene is TRBV29-1, the J gene TRBJ1-1, with D perhaps matching TRBD1 (5 bases). The CDR3 sequence is 16 residues long. Trimming stripped 4 bases from V and 10 bases from J, with 28 bases between. Germline CDR1 and CDR2: SQVTM and ANQGSEA. CDR3 in DNA: TGCAGCGTTGTAAAAGTCCGAGGAGGGGTGGGTACAGGAGCTTTCTTT. Encoded protein: CSVVKVRGGVGTGAFF.

Only a few counts were recorded for this clone. V is TRBV4-1 and J is TRBJ1-1; D is perhaps TRBD1 (5 bases). CDR3 length: 15 residues. Between the trimmed V and J ends, which lost 0 bases and 3 bases, there was a span of 11 bases. Germline CDR1 reads MGHRA; CDR2 reads YSYEKL. In DNA, the CDR3 is TGCGCCAGCAGCCAAGATACAGGAGAATACACTGAAGCTTTCTTT. Translation: CASSQDTGEYTEAFF.

The chain combines TRBV7-8 with TRBJ2-1; 13 positions match TRBD2. With V trimmed by 1 base and J by 5 bases, 5 bases remained unmatched. Germline assignment: CDR1 SGHVS and CDR2 FQNEAQ. The CDR3 loop spans 17 amino acids. CDR3 in amino acids: CASSLDGGLAGHNEQFF. In nucleotides, the CDR3 is TGTGCCAGCAGCTTAGATGGGGGACTAGCGGGGCACAATGAGCAGTTCTTC.

This chain connects TRBV19 to TRBJ2-5; 7 positions match TRBD1. Germline V lookup: CDR1 LNHDA, CDR2 SQIVND (reference sequence). There are 15 residues in the CDR3. V shed 0 bases and J 4 bases; nucleotides not matched to a gene: 5. CDR3 amino acids: CASSIDRQGGETQYF. The CDR3 DNA reads TGTGCCAGTAGTATAGATCGACAGGGCGGAGAGACCCAGTACTTC.

This clone was seen just once. The V and J genes are TRBV5-1 and TRBJ2-7; perhaps TRBD2 as D (5 bases). V shed 2 bases and J shed 5 bases, with 11 bases lying between them. Per germline, CDR1 SGHRS and CDR2 YFSETQ. The length of the CDR3 is 13 residues. CDR3 nucleotides: TGCGCCAGCAGCTTTCCGAATAGCGACGAGCAGTACTTC. Protein sequence: CASSFPNSDEQYF. The variable domain in full, completed from reference TRBV5-1 and TRBJ2-7, reads KAGVTQTPRYLIKTRGQQVTLSCSPISGHRSVSWYQQTPGQGLQFLFEYFSETQRNKGNFPGRFSGRQFSNSRSEMNVSTLELGDSALYLCASSFPNSDEQYFGPGTRLTVT.

This chain joins TRBV5-1 and TRBJ1-1; TRBD1 matches 9 bases. J lost 3 bases, V lost 5 bases, and 14 bases had no gene match. This CDR3 is built from 17 residues. CDR1 is SGHRS, CDR2 YFSETQ, per germline. The CDR3 reads CASSPSGTGKTYTEAFF. Written as DNA, the CDR3 is TGCGCCAGCAGTCCATCTGGGACAGGGAAGACTTACACTGAAGCTTTCTTT.

V gene TRBV7-2 combines with J gene TRBJ1-2, with no clear D. V shed 5 bases and J shed 2 bases, with 15 bases lying between them. CDR3 length: 15 amino acids. The germline V gene encodes CDR1 SGHTA and CDR2 FQGNSA. CDR3 DNA: TGTGCCAGCAGCGACACAGTGAATTCCAACTATGGCTACACCTTC. This encodes CASSDTVNSNYGYTF.

The CDR3 loop is CASSLGIDQPQHF. The DNA of the CDR3 is TGCGCCAGCAGCCTCGGGATTGATCAGCCCCAGCATTTT. This chain uses TRBV5-1 with TRBJ1-5, with unresolved D. The CDR3 sequence is 13 residues long. Trimming cost V 4 bases and J 5 bases, with 10 bases left between them. The germline V gene encodes CDR1 SGHRS and CDR2 YFSETQ.